These T cell receptor beta chains were read from a single sample in a study of identical twins' blood T cells. TCRdb analysed the 5' RACE reads with MiXCR anew, one entry per CDR3 protein. The profile shows about 370,000 distinct CDR3 sequences, 28% of them singletons. Material: PBMCs. The source is a woman aged 18-55 years in good health. The CDR3 runs from the conserved cysteine through the conserved F or W. A D gene is named only where the DNA matches it firmly. Only some rows state a clone size, as once, few, many or a class for expanded clones.

v_gene	abundance	j_gene	d_gene	CDR3aa	CDR3nt
TRBV29-1	few	TRBJ2-3	TRBD2	CSVLGLAADTQYF	TGCAGCGTTCTGGGACTAGCGGCAGATACGCAGTATTTT
TRBV20-1	NA	TRBJ1-3	TRBD1	CSAKGQSSGNTIYF	TGCAGTGCTAAGGGACAGAGCTCTGGAAACACCATATATTTT
TRBV27	NA	TRBJ2-3	NA	CASSFRGDTQYF	TGTGCCAGCAGTTTTCGGGGAGATACGCAGTATTTT
TRBV19	NA	TRBJ2-7	NA	CASSPSGSLSCEQYF	TGTGCCAGCTCCCCAAGCGGGTCCCTTTCCTGCGAGCAGTACTTC
TRBV14	NA	TRBJ1-1	TRBD1	CASSQAIDRGNTEAFF	TGTGCCAGCAGCCAAGCGATAGACAGGGGGAACACTGAAGCTTTCTTT
TRBV29-1	NA	TRBJ2-3	TRBD2	CSVDRAGGVTDTQYF	TGCAGCGTTGACAGAGCGGGGGGGGTCACAGATACGCAGTATTTT
TRBV10-3	few	TRBJ2-7	NA	CAISAVGIGTYEQYF	TGTGCCATCAGCGCGGTGGGGATTGGAACCTACGAGCAGTACTTC
TRBV29-1	NA	TRBJ2-1	TRBD2	CSVEGGTRDEQFF	TGCAGCGTTGAGGGAGGGACTAGGGATGAGCAGTTCTTC
TRBV14	few	TRBJ2-3	NA	CASSRGRHREFTDTQYF	TGTGCCAGCAGCCGCGGGCGTCACAGAGAATTCACAGATACGCAGTATTTT
TRBV5-1	few	TRBJ2-1	NA	CASSSEVLAYNEQFF	TGCGCCAGCAGCTCGGAGGTACTAGCCTACAATGAGCAGTTCTTC
TRBV11-2	few	TRBJ2-2	NA	CASCRGPGELLF	TGTGCCAGCTGTCGGGGTCCCGGGGAGCTGCTTTTT